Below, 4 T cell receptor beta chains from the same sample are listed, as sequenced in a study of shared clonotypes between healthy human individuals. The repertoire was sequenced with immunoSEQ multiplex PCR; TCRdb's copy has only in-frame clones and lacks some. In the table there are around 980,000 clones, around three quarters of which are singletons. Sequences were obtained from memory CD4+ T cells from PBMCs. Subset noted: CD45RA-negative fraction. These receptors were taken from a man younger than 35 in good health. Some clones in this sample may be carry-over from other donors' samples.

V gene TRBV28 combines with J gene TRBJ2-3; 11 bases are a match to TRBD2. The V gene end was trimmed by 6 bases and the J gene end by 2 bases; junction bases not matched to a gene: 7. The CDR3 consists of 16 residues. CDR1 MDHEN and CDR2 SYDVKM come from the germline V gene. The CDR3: CASSWGTSGSTDTQYF. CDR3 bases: TGTGCCAGCAGCTGGGGGACTAGCGGTTCCACAGATACGCAGTATTTT.

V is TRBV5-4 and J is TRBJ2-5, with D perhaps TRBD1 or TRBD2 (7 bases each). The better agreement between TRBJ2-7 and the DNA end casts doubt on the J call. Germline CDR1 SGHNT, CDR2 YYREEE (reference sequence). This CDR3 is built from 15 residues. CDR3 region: CASSQGGAGSYEQYF. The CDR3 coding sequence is TGTGCCAGCAGCCAGGGGGGAGCGGGGTCCTACGAGCAGTACTTC.

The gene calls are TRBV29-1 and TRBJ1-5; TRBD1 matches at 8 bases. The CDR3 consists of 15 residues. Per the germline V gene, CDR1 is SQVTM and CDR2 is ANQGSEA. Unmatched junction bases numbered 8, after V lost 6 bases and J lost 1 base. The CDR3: CSVDRDGGSNQPQHF. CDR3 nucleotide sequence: TGCAGCGTGGACAGGGACGGGGGCAGCAATCAGCCCCAGCATTTT.

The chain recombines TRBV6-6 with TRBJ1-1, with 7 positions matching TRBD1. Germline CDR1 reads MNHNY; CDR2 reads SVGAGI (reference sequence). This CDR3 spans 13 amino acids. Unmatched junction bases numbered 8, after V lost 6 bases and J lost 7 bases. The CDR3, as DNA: TGTGCCAGCAGCATCGAACAGGGGCTTGAAGCTTTCTTT. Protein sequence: CASSIEQGLEAFF.